This T cell receptor (beta chain) is drawn from a study of cytomegalovirus exposure and HLA in healthy donors. The PCR contained 60 Vbeta and 13 Jbeta primers. The protocol was immunoSEQ multiplex PCR, while the TCRdb copy is restricted to in-frame clones and leaves out a portion. The sample holds 99,000 or so clones, around 80% seen once. This CDR3 region has 15 residues. Germline CDR1 and CDR2: KGHSH and LQKENI. The ends lost 4 bases at V and 3 bases at J; junction bases unmatched: 4. Of note for this clone: Its antigen remains unidentified.

Findings and limits, study-wide: Indistinguishable V segments such as TRBV6-2 and TRBV6-3 were excluded. The investigators catalogued 150 to 200 TCR beta chains as cytomegalovirus-associated.

The clonotype originates from a woman aged 40 to 50 in good health and CMV-seronegative. The J gene is TRBJ2-1, the V gene TRBV18, with 9 bases matching TRBD2. The sequenced sample consisted of PBMCs. CDR3 region: CASSLSGRHYNEQFF. The DNA for the CDR3 is TGTGCCAGCTCACTTAGCGGGAGACACTACAATGAGCAGTTCTTC.